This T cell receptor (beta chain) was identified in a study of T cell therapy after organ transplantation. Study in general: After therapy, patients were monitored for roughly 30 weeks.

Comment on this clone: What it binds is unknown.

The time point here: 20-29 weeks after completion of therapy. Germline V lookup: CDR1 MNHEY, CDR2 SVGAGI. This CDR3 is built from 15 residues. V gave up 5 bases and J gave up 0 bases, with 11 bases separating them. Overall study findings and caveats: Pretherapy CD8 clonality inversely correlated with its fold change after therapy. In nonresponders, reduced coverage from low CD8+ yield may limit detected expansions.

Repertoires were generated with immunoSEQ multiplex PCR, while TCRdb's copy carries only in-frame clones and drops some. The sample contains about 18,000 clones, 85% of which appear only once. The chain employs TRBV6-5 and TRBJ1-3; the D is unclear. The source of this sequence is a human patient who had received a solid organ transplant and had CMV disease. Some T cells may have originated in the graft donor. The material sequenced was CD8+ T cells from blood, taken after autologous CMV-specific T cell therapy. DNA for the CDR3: TGTGCCAGCAGTCTTACGCCGGTCTCTGGAAACACCATATATTTT. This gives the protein CASSLTPVSGNTIYF.